This TCR beta chain is drawn from a study of T-cell reconstitution after alpha-beta-depleted transplantation in children. There are many counts of this clonotype. Trimming cost V 5 bases and J 1 base; bases outside gene matches: 8. CDR3 length equals 16 residues. Preparation of the TCRbeta library was carried out with unique molecular identifiers. TCRdb ran MiXCR on the PCR reads and lists one entry per CDR3 protein. The table records a few hundred thousand distinct CDR3 sequences, around 9.6% of them present only once. The material was PBMCs from the stem cell graft donor, obtained from the stem cell graft. The TCR sequence derives from a human donor who donated a stem cell graft to a child with acute lymphoblastic leukemia. V and J are TRBV12-3 or TRBV12-4 and TRBJ1-5, with 7 bases fitting TRBD1. Here the CDR3 reads CASSPQGTDSNQPQHF. CDR3 coding DNA: TGTGCCAGCAGTCCACAGGGGACAGACAGCAATCAGCCCCAGCATTTT.